The clone carrying this T cell receptor (beta chain) has just a few counts. The antigen remains undetermined. This PCR relied on a set of 60 Vbeta primers and 13 Jbeta primers. Clones were sequenced by immunoSEQ multiplex PCR, and TCRdb holds only the in-frame ones, with some missing. The sample records more than 95,000 clones, over 80% being singletons. Germline lookup yields CDR1 SNHLY and CDR2 FYNNEI. The CDR3 is made up of 18 amino acids. J lost 0 bases, V lost 8 bases, and 17 bases had no gene match. The sample is drawn from a study of cytomegalovirus exposure and HLA in healthy donors. Study-level background: Genotyping of hundreds of donors showed that roughly 80% belonged to the Caucasian-associated ancestry cluster. Study-wide results and limits: In a later analysis, an Asian-associated ancestry cluster reportedly showed fewer N-insertions than the approximately 700-donor mean. V- and J-gene trimming of TCR beta was linked (in a later analysis) to a missense DCLRE1C variant. Rates of TCR association differed by HLA locus in a later analysis, with DRB1 highest and HLA-C lowest.

This TCR was sampled from a man aged 25-40 years in good health and CMV-seropositive. The chain links TRBV2 to TRBJ2-7; 9 nucleotides align to TRBD1. Sample: PBMCs. The CDR3 here is CASDGQGPSPSSSYEQYF. The CDR3 region has the DNA TGTGCCAGCGACGGACAGGGGCCCTCCCCGTCCAGCTCCTACGAGCAGTACTTC.